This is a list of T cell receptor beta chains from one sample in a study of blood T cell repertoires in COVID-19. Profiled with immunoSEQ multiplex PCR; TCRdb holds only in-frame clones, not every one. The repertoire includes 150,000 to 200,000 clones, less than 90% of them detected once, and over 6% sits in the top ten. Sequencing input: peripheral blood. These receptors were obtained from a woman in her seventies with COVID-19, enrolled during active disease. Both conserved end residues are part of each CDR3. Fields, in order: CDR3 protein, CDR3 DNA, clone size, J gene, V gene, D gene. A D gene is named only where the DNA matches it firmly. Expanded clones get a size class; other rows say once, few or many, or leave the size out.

CASSFFGGSTDTQYF TGTGCCAGCAGCTTCTTCGGCGGAAGCACAGATACGCAGTATTTT NA TRBJ2-3 TRBV7-2 NA
CASSEGWANTEAFF TGTGCCAGCAGTGAGGGTTGGGCGAACACTGAAGCTTTCTTT few TRBJ1-1 TRBV25-1 NA
CATSVGTSGNVEQFF TGTGCCACCAGTGTAGGGACTAGCGGGAATGTTGAGCAGTTCTTC NA TRBJ2-1 TRBV24-1 TRBD2
CAIGDSYQPQHF TGTGCCATCGGGGACAGTTATCAGCCCCAGCATTTT NA TRBJ1-5 TRBV10-3 TRBD1
CASTVPGQGVVGELFF TGTGCCAGCACCGTACCGGGACAGGGTGTAGTCGGGGAGCTGTTTTTT NA TRBJ2-2 TRBV28 TRBD1
CASSSSGRGSNQPQHF NA NA TRBJ1-5 TRBV28 NA
CATWGRNYGYTF TGTGCGACTTGGGGGCGTAACTATGGCTACACCTTC NA TRBJ1-2 TRBV28 NA
CASRLLVGLAGSGELFF TGTGCCAGCAGGCTGCTTGTGGGACTAGCGGGATCCGGGGAGCTGTTTTTT NA TRBJ2-2 TRBV5-5 TRBD2
CASSLRQGTEAFF TGTGCCAGCAGTTTACGGCAGGGGACTGAAGCTTTCTTT NA TRBJ1-1 TRBV12-3/TRBV12-4 NA
CASSQGNGQGYEKLFF TGCGCCAGCAGCCAAGGGAACGGACAGGGGTACGAAAAACTGTTTTTT NA TRBJ1-4 TRBV4-3 TRBD1
CASSTSVYNSYNEQFF TGTGCCAGCTCCACTAGCGTATACAACTCCTACAATGAGCAGTTCTTC NA TRBJ2-1 TRBV2 TRBD2
CASSLASGSAYEQYF TGTGCCAGCAGCTTAGCTAGCGGATCTGCCTACGAGCAGTACTTC NA TRBJ2-7 TRBV7-7 NA
CASTRQASGTEAFF TGTGCCAGCACCCGACAGGCCTCGGGCACTGAAGCTTTCTTT NA TRBJ1-1 TRBV28 NA
CASSAGTGPYEQYF TGTGCCAGCTCTGCCGGGACAGGTCCCTACGAGCAGTACTTC NA TRBJ2-7 TRBV18 TRBD1
CASSYPPSPEQYF TGTGCCAGCAGTTACCCTCCCTCCCCGGAGCAGTACTTC NA TRBJ2-7 TRBV6-6 NA
CASSSSPGEGYEQFF TGCGCCAGCAGCTCTTCCCCGGGGGAGGGGTATGAGCAGTTCTTC NA TRBJ2-1 TRBV5-1 TRBD2
CASSLAAGMDSPLHF TGTGCCAGCAGCTTAGCAGCAGGGATGGATTCACCCCTCCACTTT NA TRBJ1-6 TRBV7-9 NA
CASSIGTGTLTGELFF TGTGCCAGCAGCATTGGGACAGGGACCCTCACCGGGGAGCTGTTTTTT NA TRBJ2-2 TRBV9 TRBD1
CASSGTGTAQGPQHF TGTGCCAGTAGTGGAACCGGGACAGCTCAGGGGCCCCAGCATTTT once TRBJ1-5 TRBV19 TRBD1
CASSGGQIRETQYF TGCGCCAGCAGTGGGGGACAGATCAGGGAGACCCAGTACTTC NA TRBJ2-5 TRBV5-1 TRBD1
CASSSRTGDNSPLHF TGTGCCAGCAGCTCGAGGACAGGGGACAATTCACCCCTCCACTTT NA TRBJ1-6 TRBV11-2 TRBD1
CAITNLAGVSNEQFF TGTGCCATCACCAACCTAGCCGGAGTGTCCAATGAGCAGTTCTTC NA TRBJ2-1 TRBV10-3 NA
CASSLGGTGGEKLFF TGTGCCAGCAGCCTGGGTGGGACAGGGGGCGAAAAACTGTTTTTT NA TRBJ1-4 TRBV5-4 TRBD1
CASSISQVGTEAFF TGTGCCAGTAGTATAAGCCAGGTCGGCACTGAAGCTTTCTTT NA TRBJ1-1 TRBV19 NA
CASSLEQGSGYGYTF TGTGCCAGCAGCTTAGAACAGGGGTCGGGCTATGGCTACACCTTC NA TRBJ1-2 TRBV5-4 TRBD1
CASSFQTVPYEQYF TGTGCCAGCAGCTTTCAGACAGTGCCTTACGAGCAGTACTTC few TRBJ2-7 TRBV7-9 NA
CASSFGALETQYF TGTGCCAGCAGCTTTGGGGCCTTAGAGACCCAGTACTTC NA TRBJ2-5 TRBV5-5 NA
CASNPGGGDEQFF TGCGCCAGCAACCCAGGTGGCGGGGATGAGCAGTTCTTC NA TRBJ2-1 TRBV5-1 NA
CASGTGTANTEAFF TGTGCCAGTGGGACCGGGACAGCGAACACTGAAGCTTTCTTT NA TRBJ1-1 TRBV19 TRBD1
CASTLGADTEAFF TGTGCCAGCACCTTAGGAGCCGACACTGAAGCTTTCTTT NA TRBJ1-1 TRBV28 NA
CASSRTSGETQYF TGTGCCAGCAGCCGCACCAGCGGAGAGACCCAGTACTTC NA TRBJ2-5 TRBV3-1/TRBV3-2 NA
CASTPLRTSGRTLAKNIQYF TGTGCCAGCACCCCTTTGAGGACTAGCGGGAGGACCCTAGCCAAAAACATTCAGTACTTC NA TRBJ2-4 TRBV21-1 NA
CASSRTGGPKNIQYF TGTGCCAGTAGTAGGACAGGGGGCCCCAAAAACATTCAGTACTTC NA TRBJ2-4 TRBV19 TRBD1
CAISEWAGGRRETQYF TGTGCCATCAGTGAGTGGGCAGGGGGCAGAAGAGAGACCCAGTACTTC NA TRBJ2-5 TRBV10-3 TRBD1
CASSINGDSPLHF TGTGCCAGCAGTATCAACGGGGATTCACCCCTCCACTTT NA TRBJ1-6 TRBV12-3/TRBV12-4 NA
CASSWDLTSGSYEQYF TGCGCCAGCAGCTGGGACCTCACTAGCGGGAGTTACGAGCAGTACTTC NA TRBJ2-7 TRBV5-1 TRBD2
CASSTSGAGNTIYF TGTGCCAGCAGCACTTCAGGGGCTGGAAACACCATATATTTT few TRBJ1-3 TRBV5-4 NA
CASSKYGLANGELFF TGTGCCAGTAGTAAGTACGGACTAGCAAACGGGGAGCTGTTTTTT NA TRBJ2-2 TRBV19 TRBD2
CASRHAGGPMNEQFF TGTGCCAGCAGACACGCGGGAGGGCCGATGAATGAGCAGTTCTTC NA TRBJ2-1 TRBV28 TRBD2
CASSPRDRDTGELFF TGTGCCAGCTCACCAAGGGACAGGGACACCGGGGAGCTGTTTTTT NA TRBJ2-2 TRBV18 TRBD1
CAISLDREGYGYTF TGTGCCATCAGTCTGGACAGGGAGGGGTATGGCTACACCTTC NA TRBJ1-2 TRBV10-3 TRBD1
CASRGPLYEQYF TGTGCCAGCCGGGGTCCCCTCTACGAGCAGTACTTC NA TRBJ2-7 TRBV28 NA
CASSVGGLGFNEQFF TGTGCCAGCAGCGTAGGGGGACTAGGATTCAATGAGCAGTTCTTC NA TRBJ2-1 TRBV9 TRBD2
CASSRMFSYEQYF TGTGCCAGCAGCCGTATGTTTAGCTACGAGCAGTACTTC NA TRBJ2-7 TRBV28 NA
CASSLVVTGELFF TGCGCCAGCAGCTTGGTAGTAACCGGGGAGCTGTTTTTT NA TRBJ2-2 TRBV5-1 NA
CASSEENRNEQFF TGTGCCAGCAGTGAAGAAAATCGGAATGAGCAGTTCTTC NA TRBJ2-1 TRBV6-1 NA
CASSRGIGTPTYEQYF TGTGCCAGCTCACGGGGCATCGGGACTCCCACCTACGAGCAGTACTTC NA TRBJ2-7 TRBV18 NA
CASSLNRANTGELFF TGCGCCAGCAGCTTGAACAGGGCGAACACCGGGGAGCTGTTTTTT NA TRBJ2-2 TRBV5-1 NA
CASSSGLRELFF TGTGCCAGCAGTTCGGGACTAAGGGAGCTGTTTTTT NA TRBJ2-2 TRBV12-3/TRBV12-4 TRBD2
CASSPREGNTGELFF TGTGCCAGCTCACCAAGGGAGGGGAACACCGGGGAGCTGTTTTTT NA TRBJ2-2 TRBV18 TRBD2
CASSVGAGVLGNTEAFF TGTGCCAGCAGCGTAGGAGCAGGGGTTTTAGGCAACACTGAAGCTTTCTTT NA TRBJ1-1 TRBV9 NA
CASSGGEGAPYNEQFF TGCGCCAGCAGCGGGGGTGAGGGGGCCCCTTACAATGAGCAGTTCTTC few TRBJ2-1 TRBV5-1 TRBD1
CASRWGDGKVPMNTEAFF TGTGCCAGTAGATGGGGAGACGGAAAAGTACCTATGAACACTGAAGCTTTCTTT NA TRBJ1-1 TRBV19 NA
CASSLSDGNTIYF TGTGCCAGCAGCTTGAGCGACGGAAACACCATATATTTT many TRBJ1-3 TRBV11-2 NA